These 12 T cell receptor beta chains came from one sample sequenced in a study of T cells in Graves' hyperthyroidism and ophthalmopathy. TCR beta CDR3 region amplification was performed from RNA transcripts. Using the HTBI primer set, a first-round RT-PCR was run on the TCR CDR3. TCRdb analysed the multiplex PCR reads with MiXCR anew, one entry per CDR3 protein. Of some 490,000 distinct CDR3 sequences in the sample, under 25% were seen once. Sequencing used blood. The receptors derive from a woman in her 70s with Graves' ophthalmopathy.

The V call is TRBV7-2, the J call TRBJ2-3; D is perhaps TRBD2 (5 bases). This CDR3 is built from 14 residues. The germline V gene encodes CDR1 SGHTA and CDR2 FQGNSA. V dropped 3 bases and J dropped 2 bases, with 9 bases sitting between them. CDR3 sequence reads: CASSLGRFTDTQYF. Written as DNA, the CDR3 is TGTGCCAGCAGCTTGGGGAGATTCACAGATACGCAGTATTTT.

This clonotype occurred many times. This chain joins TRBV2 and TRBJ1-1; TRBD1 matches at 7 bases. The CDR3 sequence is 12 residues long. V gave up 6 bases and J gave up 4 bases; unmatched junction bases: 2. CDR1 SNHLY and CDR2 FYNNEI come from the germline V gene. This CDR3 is CASSYRGTEAFF. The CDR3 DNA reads TGTGCCAGCAGCTACAGGGGCACTGAAGCTTTCTTT.

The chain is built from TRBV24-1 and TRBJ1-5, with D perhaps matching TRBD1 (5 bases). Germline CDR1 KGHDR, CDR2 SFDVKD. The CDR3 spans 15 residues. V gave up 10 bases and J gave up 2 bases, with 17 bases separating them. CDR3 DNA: TGTGCCACTCAAGTTCAGGGTGGTGGCAATCAGCCCCAGCATTTT. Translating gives CATQVQGGGNQPQHF.

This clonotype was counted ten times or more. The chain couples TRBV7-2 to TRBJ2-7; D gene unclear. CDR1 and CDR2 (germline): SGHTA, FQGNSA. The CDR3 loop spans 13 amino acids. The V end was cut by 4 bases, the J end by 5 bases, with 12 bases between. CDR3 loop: CASSSADWDEQYF. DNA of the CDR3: TGTGCCAGCAGCTCCGCTGATTGGGACGAGCAGTACTTC.

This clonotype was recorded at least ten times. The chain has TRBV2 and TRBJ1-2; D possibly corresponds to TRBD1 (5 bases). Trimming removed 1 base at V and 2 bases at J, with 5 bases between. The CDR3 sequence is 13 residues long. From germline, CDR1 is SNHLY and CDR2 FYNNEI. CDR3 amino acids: CASSEGTNYGYTF. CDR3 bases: TGTGCCAGCAGTGAAGGGACAAACTATGGCTACACCTTC.

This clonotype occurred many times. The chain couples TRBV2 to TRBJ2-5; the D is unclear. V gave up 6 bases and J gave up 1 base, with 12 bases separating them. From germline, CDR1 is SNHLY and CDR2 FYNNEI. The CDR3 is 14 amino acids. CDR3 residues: CASSARRTQETQYF. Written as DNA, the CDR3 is TGTGCCAGCAGCGCAAGACGGACCCAAGAGACCCAGTACTTC.

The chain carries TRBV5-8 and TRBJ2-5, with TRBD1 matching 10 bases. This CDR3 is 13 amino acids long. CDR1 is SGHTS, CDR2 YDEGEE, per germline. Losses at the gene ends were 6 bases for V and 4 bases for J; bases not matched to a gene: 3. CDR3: CASTTGGLETQYF. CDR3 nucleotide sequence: TGTGCCAGCACGACAGGGGGCCTAGAGACCCAGTACTTC.

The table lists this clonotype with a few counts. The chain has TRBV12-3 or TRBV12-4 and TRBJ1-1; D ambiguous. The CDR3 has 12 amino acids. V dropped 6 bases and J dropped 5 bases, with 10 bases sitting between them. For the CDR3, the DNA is TGTGCCAGCAGCCGAACTCGGACTGAAGCTTTCTTT. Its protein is CASSRTRTEAFF.

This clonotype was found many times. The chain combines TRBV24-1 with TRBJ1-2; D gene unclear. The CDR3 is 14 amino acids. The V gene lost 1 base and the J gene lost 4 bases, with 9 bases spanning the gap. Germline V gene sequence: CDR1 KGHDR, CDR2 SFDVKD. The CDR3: CATSDFAYGYGYTF. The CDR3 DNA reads TGTGCCACCAGTGATTTCGCCTACGGCTATGGCTACACCTTC.

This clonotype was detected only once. CDR3 region: CASSPPPDSYNQPQHF. DNA of the CDR3: TGTGCCAGCAGCCCCCCCCCCGACAGCTACAATCAGCCCCAGCATTTT. V and J are TRBV12-3 or TRBV12-4 and TRBJ1-5; D might be TRBD1 (5 bases). The CDR3 covers 16 residues. V was clipped by 6 bases and J by 3 bases, with 18 bases between them.

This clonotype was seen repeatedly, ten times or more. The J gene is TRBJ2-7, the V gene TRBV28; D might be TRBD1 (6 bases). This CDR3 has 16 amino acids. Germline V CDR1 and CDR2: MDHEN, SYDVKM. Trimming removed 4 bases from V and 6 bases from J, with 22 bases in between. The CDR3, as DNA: TGTGCCAGCAGTTCGAGATTGGACAGACCCCTCGGCGAGCAGTACTTC. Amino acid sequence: CASSSRLDRPLGEQYF.

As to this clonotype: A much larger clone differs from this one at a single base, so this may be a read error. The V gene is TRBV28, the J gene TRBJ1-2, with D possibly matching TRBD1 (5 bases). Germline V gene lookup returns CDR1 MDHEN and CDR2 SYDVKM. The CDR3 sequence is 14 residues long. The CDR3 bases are TGTGCCAGCATCCCGGGGACCCGGTCCTATGGCTACATCTTC. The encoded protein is CASIPGTRSYGYIF.